These 3 T cell receptor beta chains share one sample of origin, sequenced in a study of vaccination effects on CD4 cells after COVID-19. The antigens of these receptors remain unknown. ViraFEST used viral peptide pools to expand antigen-specific CD4+ T cells before sequencing. It was after nine to ten days of culture that CD4+ T cells were isolated. Participants each got two BNT162b2 or mRNA-1273 vaccine doses. Here immunoSEQ multiplex PCR was the method, and the copy in TCRdb shows in-frame clones only, minus some. The sample records roughly 27,000 clones, roughly 85% being singletons. The sequencing here drew on CD4+ T cells from PBMCs cultured with HCoV-NL63 spike peptides, taken after COVID-19 vaccination. These receptors originate from a human donor who received a COVID-19 vaccine. Some clones in this sample may be carry-over from other donors' samples.

V is TRBV2 and J is TRBJ2-7; 9 bases are a match to TRBD2. Germline V gene data show CDR1 as SNHLY and CDR2 as FYNNEI. V shed 2 bases, J shed 1 base, and the junction held 6 bases outside the gene matches. This CDR3 has 16 amino acids. In nucleotides, the CDR3 is TGTGCCAGCAGTGAACGGCGGGGGGGCATATCCTACGAGCAGTACGTC. It yields the protein CASSERRGGISYEQYV.

V usage is TRBV10-1 and J usage is TRBJ2-3; 8 bases agree with TRBD1. This CDR3 comprises 13 residues. Germline V gives CDR1 WNHNN, CDR2 SYGVQD (reference sequence). V trimming: 10 bases; J trimming: 6 bases; junction bases outside the gene matches: 9. The CDR3 nucleotides are TGCGCCACCAGACAGGGGTTCACGGATACGCAGTATTTT. This translates into CATRQGFTDTQYF.

The chain employs TRBV24-1 and TRBJ2-3; TRBD2 aligns across 9 bases. The junction had 5 bases not matched to a gene; V was cut back by 3 bases and J by 2 bases. This CDR3 has 16 residues. The germline V gene encodes CDR1 KGHDR and CDR2 SFDVKD. The CDR3 DNA is TGTGCCACCAGTGATCCCCTAGCGGGGTACACAGATACGCAGTATTTT. Its protein is CATSDPLAGYTDTQYF.